This passage covers 28 T cell receptor beta chains from one sample sequenced in a study of blood T cell repertoires in COVID-19. Method: immunoSEQ multiplex PCR; TCRdb's copy keeps in-frame clones and lacks some. Of 200,000 to 250,000 clones detected, 90% appear once; the ten largest clones hold about 2.5%. The sequenced sample consisted of peripheral blood. Receptor source: a man aged 25-45 years with COVID-19, enrolled during active disease.

The chain joins TRBV28 to TRBJ2-3; possibly TRBD1 for D (6 bases). The CDR3 runs to 15 residues. CDR1 MDHEN and CDR2 SYDVKM come from the germline V gene. Trimming removed 5 bases from V and 0 bases from J, with 12 bases in between. The CDR3 protein is CASSLGTFSTDTQYF. The CDR3 coding sequence is TGTGCCAGCAGTCTTGGGACATTTAGCACAGATACGCAGTATTTT.

Regarding this clone: A read error may produce the germline difference seen at one junction end. This CDR3 reads CASSQDNAGQGLYGFTF. DNA of the CDR3: TGTGCCAGCAGCCAAGATAACGCGGGACAGGGTCTTTATGGCTTCACCTTC. The V call is TRBV3-1 (or the pseudogene TRBV3-2), the J call TRBJ1-2; 9 nucleotides align to TRBD1. This CDR3 has 17 residues. Looked up from germline, CDR1 is LGHDT and CDR2 is YNNKEL (reference sequence).

The rearrangement links TRBV7-9 to TRBJ1-2; D not certain. Germline CDR1 and CDR2: SEHNR and FQNEAQ (reference sequence). This CDR3 comprises 13 residues. V was shortened by 6 bases and J by 8 bases, with 16 bases between the two germline ends. The CDR3: CASSSRGVRGYTF. The CDR3 DNA reads TGTGCCAGCAGTTCGCGGGGAGTCCGGGGCTACACCTTC.

J is TRBJ1-1 and V is TRBV5-1; D is unclear. Trimming removed 0 bases from V and 1 base from J, with 7 bases in between. The germline V gene has CDR1 SGHRS and CDR2 YFSETQ. The CDR3 totals 14 residues. The DNA of the CDR3 is TGCGCCAGCAGCTTGGGGCCCACGAACACTGAAGCTTTCTTT. Translated, it gives CASSLGPTNTEAFF.

The rearrangement links TRBV7-2 to TRBJ2-2; 8 nucleotides align to TRBD2. The germline gives CDR1 SGHTA, CDR2 FQGNSA. The length of the CDR3 is 16 residues. V dropped 1 base and J dropped 7; count of bases not matched to a gene: 8. The CDR3 bases are TGTGCCAGCAGCTTAGGGAGCGGGGGCTCGGGCGGGGAGCTGTTTTTT. Its protein is CASSLGSGGSGGELFF.

The DNA of the CDR3 is TGTGCCACCAGTAGGGACAGGGGCCGTAATTCACCCCTCCACTTT. Amino acids: CATSRDRGRNSPLHF. The genes are TRBV24-1 and TRBJ1-6, with 10 nucleotides matching TRBD1. The CDR3 is 15 amino acids. Per the germline V gene, CDR1 is KGHDR and CDR2 is SFDVKD. Germline trimming cut 6 bases from V and 6 bases from J; bases unmatched to any gene: 4.

V and J are TRBV4-2 and TRBJ1-1, with D tentatively TRBD1 (5 bases). V lost 0 bases to trimming and J lost 4 bases, with 15 bases between them. This CDR3 is built from 16 residues. The germline V gene has CDR1 LGHNA and CDR2 YNFKEQ. CDR3 nucleotides: TGTGCCAGCAGCCAAGATAGCCCAGGGCCCCCCACTGAAGCTTTCTTT. Protein product: CASSQDSPGPPTEAFF.

The genes are TRBV6-5 and TRBJ1-2; 11 nucleotides line up with TRBD1. Germline V gives CDR1 MNHEY, CDR2 SVGAGI. V was pared by 0 bases and J by 12 bases, with 3 bases of the junction left unmatched. The CDR3 runs to 13 residues. CDR3 nucleotide sequence: TGTGCCAGCAGTTACTCTTTGGACAGGGGGCACACCTTC. This codes for CASSYSLDRGHTF.

V usage is TRBV24-1 and J usage is TRBJ1-2, with 7 nucleotides matching TRBD1. Germline-derived CDR1 and CDR2 are KGHDR and SFDVKD. After removal of 5 bases from V and 1 base from J, the junction contained 6 bases not matched to a gene. This CDR3 comprises 15 residues. DNA for the CDR3: TGTGCCACCAGTGTTAGGCAGGGGGGTAACTATGGCTACACCTTC. Encoded protein: CATSVRQGGNYGYTF.

The V call is TRBV20-1, the J call TRBJ2-7; D possibly corresponds to TRBD1 (6 bases). There are 15 residues in the CDR3. Germline V gives CDR1 DFQATT, CDR2 SNEGSKA (reference sequence). Trimming pared 3 bases from V and 3 bases from J, leaving 18 bases between. The CDR3: CSASGGQAPFYEQYF. The CDR3, as DNA: TGCAGTGCTAGTGGGGGACAAGCCCCTTTCTACGAGCAGTACTTC.

This chain connects TRBV6-2 or TRBV6-3 to TRBJ1-2; 8 bases are a match to TRBD1. Germline-derived CDR1 and CDR2 are MNHEY and SVGEGT. This CDR3 is 14 amino acids long. The V and J ends lost 5 bases and 4 bases, in that order; junction bases with no gene match: 6. The CDR3 bases are TGTGCCAGCAGTCCCGGGACAGGAACCTATGGCTACACCTTC. It codes for CASSPGTGTYGYTF.

The V gene is TRBV9, the J gene TRBJ2-7, with 9 bases that match TRBD1. Germline V gene sequence: CDR1 SGDLS, CDR2 YYNGEE. V lost 4 bases and J lost 2; bases outside the gene matches: 7. CDR3 length equals 15 residues. The CDR3 region has the DNA TGTGCCAGCAGCCTGGGGACAGGGACCGCCTACGAGCAGTACTTC. Translating gives CASSLGTGTAYEQYF.

The V and J genes are TRBV10-3 and TRBJ1-2, with 11 bases lining up with TRBD1. V lost 5 bases to trimming and J lost 6 bases; unmatched junction nucleotides: 5. The CDR3 loop spans 14 amino acids. Germline V gives CDR1 ENHRY, CDR2 SYGVKD. The DNA of the CDR3 is TGTGCCATCAGTAAGGGACAGGGGGGGAATGGCTACACCTTC. Amino acid sequence: CAISKGQGGNGYTF.

About this clone: Distinct nucleotide sequences in the sample also encode this CDR3. The V call is TRBV2, the J call TRBJ1-4; no clear D gene. The CDR3 covers 14 residues. CDR1 and CDR2 (germline): SNHLY, FYNNEI. V dropped 3 bases and J dropped 6 bases, with 11 bases sitting between them. This CDR3 is CASSEDRGYEKLFF. The CDR3 bases are TGTGCCAGCAGTGAGGACCGGGGATATGAAAAACTGTTTTTT.

The rearrangement joins TRBV7-3 to TRBJ1-1; the D gene is possibly TRBD1 (5 bases). Trimming pared 1 base from V and 6 bases from J, leaving 12 bases between. The CDR3 is 14 amino acids. Per germline, CDR1 SGHTA and CDR2 FQGTGA. The CDR3 coding sequence is TGTGCCAGCAGCTTAAGGAGCGGAGGGGCTGAAGCTTTCTTT. Translated: CASSLRSGGAEAFF.

This clone was seen once. The V call is TRBV5-6, the J call TRBJ1-2; D is undetermined. CDR1 and CDR2 (germline): SGHDT, YYEEEE. Trimming took 4 bases from V and 5 from J, leaving 15 bases between them. The CDR3 is made up of 14 amino acids. The CDR3 region has the DNA TGTGCCAGCAGCCCCCAACAGCGGAGGTATGGCTACACCTTC. This sequence encodes CASSPQQRRYGYTF.

The chain has TRBV28 and TRBJ2-5; TRBD2 is a possible D gene (6 bases). The V gene's germline CDR1 is MDHEN and CDR2 SYDVKM. V lost 8 bases, J lost 4 bases, and 20 bases lay in between. The CDR3 is 15 residues long. The CDR3 DNA follows: TGTGCCAGCGTACAAGGGGCGGGATCTATAGAGACCCAGTACTTC. It translates to CASVQGAGSIETQYF.

The J gene is TRBJ1-1, the V gene TRBV7-2, with D unclear. The CDR3 has 11 residues. Trimming stripped 5 bases from V and 6 bases from J, with 7 bases between. The germline V gene encodes CDR1 SGHTA and CDR2 FQGNSA. CDR3 region: CASSQVSEAFF. The CDR3, as DNA: TGTGCCAGCAGCCAGGTATCTGAAGCTTTCTTT.

The DNA for the CDR3 is TGTGCCAGCAGTTGGGGCAGGCCTAATACCGGAAACACCATATATTTT. Protein sequence: CASSWGRPNTGNTIYF. This sequence joins TRBV27 and TRBJ1-3; perhaps TRBD1 as D (5 bases). The CDR3 is 16 residues long. In germline, CDR1 is MNHEY, CDR2 SMNVEV (reference sequence). The ends were cut back, 4 bases at V and 4 bases at J, with 17 bases in the middle.

The CDR3 spells CASSLAGRQWDEQFF. CDR3 coding DNA: TGTGCCAGCAGCTTAGCGGGGCGCCAGTGGGATGAGCAGTTCTTC. The chain joins TRBV7-9 to TRBJ2-1, with D possibly being TRBD1 (5 bases). Per germline, CDR1 SEHNR and CDR2 FQNEAQ (reference sequence). V lost 0 bases and J 8 bases, leaving 14 bases between the germline ends. CDR3 length: 15 residues.

The V gene is TRBV2, the J gene TRBJ2-2, with D perhaps matching TRBD2 (7 bases). Germline CDR1 and CDR2: SNHLY and FYNNEI. V lost 6 bases and J lost 10, with 24 bases in between. This CDR3 is 16 amino acids long. The CDR3 loop is CASRLWGGLVVEELFF. The CDR3 region has the DNA TGTGCCAGCAGGCTCTGGGGGGGGCTCGTAGTTGAGGAGCTGTTTTTT.

Notes on this clone: Other DNA sequences in the same sample also yield this CDR3. This chain links TRBV9 with TRBJ2-1; no reliable D call. From germline, CDR1 is SGDLS and CDR2 YYNGEE. V lost 0 bases and J lost 4, with 8 bases in between. This CDR3 comprises 14 residues. The CDR3 DNA sequence: TGTGCCAGCAGCGTAGTGGGCGATTACAATGAGCAGTTCTTC. It codes for CASSVVGDYNEQFF.

This clone has just a few counts. V is TRBV7-9 and J is TRBJ2-7; 8 nucleotides match TRBD1. V lost 4 bases and J lost 2; bases outside the gene matches: 1. Germline V gene data show CDR1 as SEHNR and CDR2 as FQNEAQ (reference sequence). This CDR3 contains 13 residues. CDR3 residues: CASSSTGAYEQYF. CDR3 nucleotide sequence: TGTGCCAGCAGCTCGACAGGGGCCTACGAGCAGTACTTC.

The rearrangement uses TRBV15 and TRBJ1-2, with D perhaps matching TRBD1 (5 bases). The germline CDR1 and CDR2 sequences are LNHNV and YYDKDF (reference sequence). The CDR3 is made up of 16 amino acids. The germline V and J ends were trimmed by 1 base and 1 base, with 13 bases remaining between them. The CDR3 coding sequence is TGTGCCACCAGCAGAGGCCCGCGGGGGGTTAACTATGGCTACACCTTC. Translated: CATSRGPRGVNYGYTF. The full variable domain, its missing parts supplied by reference TRBV15 and TRBJ1-2, is DAMVIQNPRYQVTQFGKPVTLSCSQTLNHNVMYWYQQKSSQAPKLLFHYYDKDFNNEADTPDNFQSRRPNTSFCFLDIRSPGLGDTAMYLCATSRGPRGVNYGYTFGSGTRLTVV.

J is TRBJ1-2 and V is TRBV5-1, with TRBD1 matching 7 bases. Germline V lookup: CDR1 SGHRS, CDR2 YFSETQ. CDR3 length equals 18 residues. V dropped 0 bases and J dropped 1; count of bases not matched to a gene: 12. DNA of the CDR3: TGCGCCAGCAGCTTGGCACTCAAAGATCAGGGGGATAACTATGGCTACACCTTC. Protein sequence: CASSLALKDQGDNYGYTF.

The rearrangement joins TRBV15 to TRBJ2-3, with D perhaps TRBD2 (7 bases). Germline assignment: CDR1 LNHNV and CDR2 YYDKDF (reference sequence). The CDR3 contains 16 residues. Trimming removed 3 bases from V and 2 bases from J, with 15 bases in between. The CDR3 reads CATSSGRRGPTDTQYF. CDR3 coding DNA: TGTGCCACCAGCAGTGGTAGGCGGGGGCCCACAGATACGCAGTATTTT.

This chain connects TRBV15 to TRBJ1-3, with 10 bases identical to TRBD1. CDR3 size: 18 residues. V shed 2 bases, J shed 2 bases, and the junction held 9 bases outside the gene matches. CDR1 LNHNV and CDR2 YYDKDF come from the germline V gene (reference sequence). CDR3 sequence (DNA): TGTGCCACCAGCAGACCTACAAAGGACAGGGGGACTGGAAACACCATATATTTT. It codes for CATSRPTKDRGTGNTIYF. Supplemented by reference TRBV15 and TRBJ1-3, the full variable domain reads DAMVIQNPRYQVTQFGKPVTLSCSQTLNHNVMYWYQQKSSQAPKLLFHYYDKDFNNEADTPDNFQSRRPNTSFCFLDIRSPGLGDTAMYLCATSRPTKDRGTGNTIYFGEGSWLTVV.

The chain combines TRBV18 with TRBJ1-1; D is uncertain. The V end lost 1 base, the J end lost 6 bases, and 12 bases lay between the germline ends. This CDR3 is built from 14 residues. Germline V lookup: CDR1 KGHSH, CDR2 LQKENI. The CDR3 bases are TGTGCCAGCTCACCACAGGAGGGTCGGGCTGAAGCTTTCTTT. Translating gives CASSPQEGRAEAFF.